The 15 T cell receptor beta chains below were found in one sample sequenced in a study of Graves' ophthalmopathy and Graves' hyperthyroidism. RNA served as the template for amplifying TCR beta CDR3 regions. HTBI primers primed a first-round RT-PCR, and a second-round multiplex PCR followed. TCRdb called the multiplex PCR reads again in MiXCR, with one record for every CDR3 protein. The sample holds roughly 350,000 distinct CDR3 sequences, 17% seen once. Sequencing was carried out using peripheral blood. The receptors shown here come from an adult woman with stable Graves' hyperthyroidism.

This clonotype was picked up many times. V and J are TRBV3-1 and TRBJ2-7; tentative D call: TRBD1 (6 bases). The CDR3 sequence is 13 residues long. Deletions cut 1 base from V and 4 bases from J, with 8 bases between. Germline V CDR1 and CDR2: LGHDT, YNNKEL (reference sequence). The CDR3 DNA is TGTGCCAGCAGCCAAGCAGGGGCTTACGAGCAGTACTTC. Translation gives CASSQAGAYEQYF.

V and J are TRBV4-1 and TRBJ1-3; no definite D call. Germline lookup yields CDR1 MGHRA and CDR2 YSYEKL. This CDR3 has 15 residues. Trimming removed 2 bases at V and 2 bases at J, with 10 bases between. The CDR3 DNA follows: TGCGCCAGCAGCCAACTTCCAGCGGCTGGAAACACCATATATTTT. Amino acids: CASSQLPAAGNTIYF.

This clonotype occurred a few times. The J gene is TRBJ2-7, the V gene TRBV7-8; D gene unclear. The CDR3 has 15 amino acids. Trimming removed 4 bases from V and 4 bases from J, with 17 bases in between. Germline V lookup: CDR1 SGHVS, CDR2 FQNEAQ. CDR3 sequence: CASSSTILTPYEQYF. CDR3 in DNA: TGTGCCAGCAGCTCGACCATCTTGACTCCTTACGAGCAGTACTTC.

This clonotype was counted only a few times. The chain has TRBV7-3 and TRBJ2-1; TRBD2 might be the D (5 bases). Germline V lookup: CDR1 SGHTA, CDR2 FQGTGA. Trimming took off 2 bases at V and 4 bases at J, with 15 bases between the two ends. There are 16 residues in the CDR3. The CDR3 DNA follows: TGTGCCAGCAGCTTATTGGGCGAGACTATTTACAATGAGCAGTTCTTC. It specifies CASSLLGETIYNEQFF.

CDR3 sequence reads: CASSDGTSGALWTQYF. Here the CDR3 DNA reads TGTGCCAGCAGTGACGGGACTAGCGGGGCCCTGTGGACCCAGTACTTC. The chain is built from TRBV2 and TRBJ2-5, with 13 bases aligning to TRBD2. V dropped 3 bases and J dropped 7; count of bases not matched to a gene: 8. CDR1 SNHLY and CDR2 FYNNEI come from the germline V gene. CDR3 length: 16 residues.

The CDR3 DNA reads as TGTGCCAGCAGCTTAATCCGACCGGGGAGAGGAGAGACCCAGTACTTC. Its protein is CASSLIRPGRGETQYF. The V gene is TRBV7-2, the J gene TRBJ2-5; D possibly corresponds to TRBD2 (5 bases). The CDR3 length is 16 residues. Germline values: CDR1 SGHTA, CDR2 FQGNSA. With 2 bases removed from V and 4 bases from J, the gap between germline ends came to 17 bases.

This clonotype appeared many times. This chain connects TRBV2 to TRBJ2-7; 8 nucleotides match TRBD1. The junction had 9 bases not matched to a gene; V was cut back by 0 bases and J by 5 bases. The CDR3 has 16 residues. Germline V gene data show CDR1 as SNHLY and CDR2 as FYNNEI. CDR3 in DNA: TGTGCCAGCAGTGAAGCGTCAGACAGGGGAGGAGACGAGCAGTACTTC. It is translated as CASSEASDRGGDEQYF.

This clonotype was recorded many times. This sequence joins TRBV30 and TRBJ2-4; D possibly uses TRBD1 or TRBD2 (6 bases each). V was clipped by 2 bases and J by 0 bases, with 11 bases between them. The CDR3 is 15 residues long. Germline-derived CDR1 and CDR2 are GTSNPN and SVGIG (reference sequence). The CDR3 DNA reads TGTGCCTGGAGTCGGCGGGACATAGCCAAAAACATTCAGTACTTC. Its protein is CAWSRRDIAKNIQYF.

In its sample, this clonotype was seen many times. CDR3 sequence: CARTGAGNTGELFF. Here the CDR3 DNA reads TGTGCCAGAACGGGGGCAGGGAACACCGGGGAGCTGTTTTTT. The chain employs TRBV7-9 and TRBJ2-2, with D perhaps TRBD1 or TRBD2 (6 bases each). Germline loops: CDR1 SEHNR, CDR2 FQNEAQ (reference sequence). The CDR3 has 14 amino acids. V lost 9 bases, J lost 1 base, and 12 bases lay in between. Full variable domain (outside the CDR3, taken from reference TRBV7-9 and TRBJ2-2): DTGVSQNPRHKITKRGQNVTFRCDPISEHNRLYWYRQTLGQGPEFLTYFQNEAQLEKSRLLSDRFSAERPKGSFSTLEIQRTEQGDSAMYLCARTGAGNTGELFFGEGSRLTVL.

The V call is TRBV3-1, the J call TRBJ2-6; TRBD1 is a possible D gene (5 bases). The CDR3 length is 17 residues. Trimming cost V 4 bases and J 0 bases, with 13 bases left between them. Looked up from germline, CDR1 is LGHDT and CDR2 is YNNKEL (reference sequence). The DNA for the CDR3 is TGTGCCAGCAGCCCTCGAGAGCAGGGCTCTGGGGCCAACGTCCTGACTTTC. Translation: CASSPREQGSGANVLTF.

This clonotype occurred a few times. The chain carries TRBV28 and TRBJ2-3, with 8 positions matching TRBD1. The CDR3 runs 14 residues. Germline trimming cut 8 bases from V and 6 bases from J; bases unmatched to any gene: 10. Germline values: CDR1 MDHEN, CDR2 SYDVKM. The CDR3 loop is CASVGTGGRDTQYF. The CDR3 DNA reads TGTGCCAGCGTCGGAACAGGGGGGCGGGATACGCAGTATTTT.

This clonotype was seen at least ten times. The chain carries TRBV18 and TRBJ1-1; D perhaps matches TRBD1 (5 bases). Trimming shortened V by 3 bases and J by 4 bases, and 12 bases separated the two germline ends. CDR1 and CDR2 (germline): KGHSH, LQKENI. CDR3 size: 14 residues. The DNA of the CDR3 is TGTGCCAGCTCACCCACTTGGAGGGGCACTGAAGCTTTCTTT. This translates into CASSPTWRGTEAFF.

In this sample, this clonotype turned up many times. The chain employs TRBV5-1 and TRBJ1-6; D is uncertain. Trimming cost V 5 bases and J 7 bases, with 10 bases left between them. The CDR3 covers 13 residues. Germline V lookup: CDR1 SGHRS, CDR2 YFSETQ. The CDR3 nucleotides read TGCGCCAGCAGGGACGTCCAAAATTCACCCCTCCACTTT. Its translation: CASRDVQNSPLHF.

This clonotype occurred many times. J is TRBJ2-7 and V is TRBV7-2; 7 positions agree with TRBD2. CDR1 SGHTA and CDR2 FQGNSA come from the germline V gene. The V and J ends lost 1 base and 6 bases, in that order; junction bases with no gene match: 6. This CDR3 has 14 residues. Here the CDR3 reads CASSLDRAGAEQYF. The CDR3 nucleotides read TGTGCCAGCAGCTTAGATAGGGCGGGAGCCGAGCAGTACTTC.

This clonotype was picked up many times. V usage is TRBV6-1 and J usage is TRBJ2-7; 11 nucleotides match TRBD2. Looked up from germline, CDR1 is MNHNS and CDR2 is SASEGT. The J segment lost 4 bases and the V segment lost 8 bases, leaving 7 bases of the junction unmatched. The CDR3 length is 14 residues. The CDR3 DNA is TGTGCCAGCGTGTCCCTAGCGGGGGGATACGAGCAGTACTTC. Residues: CASVSLAGGYEQYF.